The next 25 T cell receptor beta chains were all read from a single sample in a study of T-cell memory formation after mild COVID-19. One entry per CDR3 protein, called by TCRdb with MiXCR from the 5' RACE reads. The data hold 500,000 to 650,000 distinct CDR3 sequences, with roughly a fifth observed a single time. Sample: PBMCs or a T cell subset sorted from them (not recorded which). These receptors all stem from an adult woman who had mild COVID-19 (a few samples of this study predate the infection). Cell type and time point are not known.

The V and J genes are TRBV7-9 and TRBJ2-3; D gene ambiguous. This CDR3 is 13 amino acids long. With 4 bases removed from V and 5 bases from J, the gap between germline ends came to 10 bases. Germline V gives CDR1 SEHNR, CDR2 FQNEAQ (reference sequence). As DNA, the CDR3 is TGTGCCAGCAGCTACCCTACGAAAGATACGCAGTATTTT. Protein sequence: CASSYPTKDTQYF.

The chain uses TRBV12-3 or TRBV12-4 and TRBJ1-1; D remains ambiguous. This CDR3 spans 15 amino acids. V lost 3 bases to trimming and J lost 0 bases, with 11 bases between them. The DNA of the CDR3 is TGTGCCAGCAGTTTCCTCCTGGATTTGAACACTGAAGCTTTCTTT. Its translation: CASSFLLDLNTEAFF.

In this sample, this clonotype turned up a few times. The V call is TRBV5-1, the J call TRBJ2-5; unclear D gene. CDR1 and CDR2 (germline): SGHRS, YFSETQ. The CDR3 has 13 residues. Between the trimmed V and J ends, which lost 4 bases and 4 bases, there was a span of 11 bases. The CDR3 loop is CASSPRPGETQYF. In DNA form, the CDR3 reads TGCGCCAGCAGCCCGCGTCCCGGAGAGACCCAGTACTTC. The whole variable domain, filled in from reference TRBV5-1 and TRBJ2-5, reads KAGVTQTPRYLIKTRGQQVTLSCSPISGHRSVSWYQQTPGQGLQFLFEYFSETQRNKGNFPGRFSGRQFSNSRSEMNVSTLELGDSALYLCASSPRPGETQYFGPGTRLLVL.

This clonotype was observed a handful of times. Here the CDR3 DNA reads TGTGCCAGCAGCCCAACCCGGTTTCCAAGTAACACCGGGGAGCTGTTTTTT. This translates into CASSPTRFPSNTGELFF. The V and J genes are TRBV7-8 and TRBJ2-2; no firm D call. The V and J ends lost 5 bases and 2 bases respectively, with 18 bases between them. Germline CDR1 is SGHVS and CDR2 is FQNEAQ. The CDR3 has 17 amino acids.

As to this clonotype: At one boundary the junction diverges from the germline segment, which might be a read error. V is TRBV12-3 or TRBV12-4 and J is TRBJ2-7; TRBD2 matches 7 bases. The CDR3 totals 12 residues. CDR3 in amino acids: CASSPGGVEEYF. In DNA form, the CDR3 reads TGTGCCAGCAGTCCTGGGGGGGTCGAGGAGTACTTC.

This clonotype has just a few counts. The chain couples TRBV30 to TRBJ1-2; D gene uncertain. The V and J ends lost 0 bases and 5 bases respectively, with 16 bases between them. CDR1 GTSNPN and CDR2 SVGIG come from the germline V gene (reference sequence). This CDR3 spans 15 amino acids. The chain's CDR3 is CAWSVGAALSYGYTF. The CDR3 coding sequence is TGTGCCTGGAGTGTCGGAGCCGCCCTGTCTTATGGCTACACCTTC.

The V and J genes are TRBV7-3 and TRBJ2-5; D perhaps matches TRBD2 (5 bases). CDR1 and CDR2 from the germline V gene are SGHTA and FQGTGA. With 5 bases removed from V and 5 bases from J, the gap between germline ends came to 18 bases. The CDR3 has 15 residues. In nucleotides, the CDR3 is TGTGCCAGCAGCCCCGCCCTGGCTCCGGGGGAGACCCAGTACTTC. As protein: CASSPALAPGETQYF.

This chain joins TRBV27 and TRBJ2-7; 9 bases map to TRBD1. The CDR3 sequence is 16 residues long. The germline V gene has CDR1 MNHEY and CDR2 SMNVEV (reference sequence). After removal of 4 bases from V and 0 bases from J, the junction contained 7 bases not matched to a gene. CDR3 in DNA: TGTGCCAGCAGTTCCCCGGGACAGGGAAACTCCTACGAGCAGTACTTC. Amino acid sequence: CASSSPGQGNSYEQYF.

The table lists this clonotype with many counts. The J gene is TRBJ2-7, the V gene TRBV14; perhaps D is TRBD1 or TRBD2 (5 bases each). Germline V lookup: CDR1 SGHDN, CDR2 FVKESK. This CDR3 region has 19 residues. V gave up 4 bases and J gave up 3 bases, with 28 bases separating them. CDR3 in DNA: TGTGCCAGCAGCCTAACTAGGGGTTTGACCTCTCGTCATCTCTACGAGCAGTACTTC. Translating gives CASSLTRGLTSRHLYEQYF.

This clonotype was recorded a few times. The chain recombines TRBV20-1 with TRBJ1-2, with 9 bases aligning to TRBD1. Germline V gene sequence: CDR1 DFQATT, CDR2 SNEGSKA (reference sequence). The CDR3 length is 14 residues. V lost 0 bases to trimming and J lost 6 bases; unmatched junction nucleotides: 5. The CDR3 loop is CSARDQRTGDGYTF. In DNA, the CDR3 is TGCAGTGCTAGAGATCAACGGACAGGGGATGGCTACACCTTC.

The gene calls are TRBV5-1 and TRBJ1-2; 9 positions match TRBD1. With 4 bases clipped from V and 6 bases from J, the junction kept 10 bases outside the gene matches. CDR1 is SGHRS and CDR2 is YFSETQ in the germline V gene. The CDR3 totals 15 residues. CDR3 in amino acids: CASSGGQGRIDGYTF. The CDR3 nucleotides are TGCGCCAGCAGCGGGGGACAGGGTCGAATTGATGGCTACACCTTC.

This clonotype appeared a few times. The chain uses TRBV5-5 and TRBJ2-1, with D perhaps matching TRBD1 or TRBD2 (6 bases each). Germline assignment: CDR1 SGHKS and CDR2 YYEKEE (reference sequence). Between the trimmed V and J ends, which lost 4 bases and 6 bases, there was a span of 11 bases. The CDR3 runs to 13 residues. The CDR3 sequence is CASSRGPANEQFF. CDR3 nucleotide sequence: TGTGCCAGCAGCCGGGGGCCGGCCAATGAGCAGTTCTTC.

The chain employs TRBV29-1 and TRBJ2-3; D not resolved. Trimming left V 3 bases short and J 4 bases short, with 11 bases between. This CDR3 spans 13 amino acids. CDR1 and CDR2 (germline): SQVTM, ANQGSEA. For the CDR3, the DNA is TGCAGCGTTGAGTGGTCCTTGGCAGATACGCAGTATTTT. The encoded protein is CSVEWSLADTQYF.

This clonotype was seen only a few times. The chain combines TRBV24-1 with TRBJ2-3; D is unclear. The CDR3 consists of 14 residues. Trimming took off 4 bases at V and 2 bases at J, with 9 bases between the two ends. Germline assignment: CDR1 KGHDR and CDR2 SFDVKD. Here the CDR3 DNA reads TGTGCCACCAGTGACAGTACCAACACAGATACGCAGTATTTT. Translation: CATSDSTNTDTQYF.

J is TRBJ2-5 and V is TRBV7-2, with D tentatively TRBD1 (6 bases). The germline V and J ends were trimmed by 2 bases and 2 bases, with 15 bases remaining between them. This CDR3 spans 16 amino acids. Germline V gene data show CDR1 as SGHTA and CDR2 as FQGNSA. The CDR3 is CASSLPRDTAQETQYF. The CDR3 nucleotides are TGTGCCAGCAGCTTACCCCGGGACACTGCTCAAGAGACCCAGTACTTC.

The chain has TRBV7-3 and TRBJ2-1; TRBD2 matches 9 bases. The CDR3 extends over 16 amino acids. V dropped 4 bases and J dropped 7; count of bases not matched to a gene: 11. Germline V CDR1 and CDR2: SGHTA, FQGTGA. CDR3 bases: TGTGCCAGCAGCTCCAGGACTAGCGCCCAGTGGAATGAGCAGTTCTTC. The encoded protein is CASSSRTSAQWNEQFF.

This chain uses TRBV9 with TRBJ2-5, with 10 bases identical to TRBD2. Trimming removed 5 bases from V and 5 bases from J; junction bases left unmatched: 15. Germline V lookup: CDR1 SGDLS, CDR2 YYNGEE. The CDR3 length is 17 residues. DNA of the CDR3: TGTGCCAGCAGTCCCAGCGGGAGGGCCAATTTCATGGAGACCCAGTACTTC. This encodes CASSPSGRANFMETQYF.

This clonotype occurred a few times. V and J are TRBV7-2 and TRBJ2-7; perhaps D is TRBD1 or TRBD2 (6 bases each). Germline values: CDR1 SGHTA, CDR2 FQGNSA. Trimming stripped 0 bases from V and 6 bases from J, with 12 bases between. This CDR3 has 14 amino acids. As DNA, the CDR3 is TGTGCCAGCAGCTTAGCCGGGGGCCGAAGCGAGCAGTACTTC. It codes for CASSLAGGRSEQYF. Together with reference TRBV7-2 and TRBJ2-7, the CDR3 gives the full variable domain: GAGVSQSPSNKVTEKGKDVELRCDPISGHTALYWYRQSLGQGLEFLIYFQGNSAPDKSGLPSDRFSAERTGGSVSTLTIQRTQQEDSAVYLCASSLAGGRSEQYFGPGTRLTVT.

This chain connects TRBV7-2 to TRBJ2-1; 7 nucleotides line up with TRBD1. The CDR3 is 15 residues long. V lost 4 bases, J lost 10 bases, and 13 bases stayed unmatched. Germline loops: CDR1 SGHTA, CDR2 FQGNSA. CDR3 amino acids: CASSSPVNRGPEQFF. CDR3 nucleotide sequence: TGTGCCAGCAGCTCGCCAGTAAATAGGGGGCCGGAGCAGTTCTTC.

This clonotype occurred many times. The CDR3 region has the DNA TGTGCCAGCAGTGAACAAGAGACCCAGTACTTC. It translates to CASSEQETQYF. The chain employs TRBV6-1 and TRBJ2-5; no clear D. Germline lookup yields CDR1 MNHNS and CDR2 SASEGT. Trimming removed 2 bases from V and 2 bases from J, with 0 bases in between. This CDR3 is built from 11 residues.

This clonotype has ten or more counts. V usage is TRBV4-3 and J usage is TRBJ2-2; 9 bases align to TRBD1. Germline CDR1 LGHNA, CDR2 YSLEER. The V gene end was trimmed by 4 bases and the J gene end by 4 bases; junction bases not matched to a gene: 4. The CDR3 totals 15 residues. The CDR3 DNA sequence: TGCGCCAGCAGCCCCGACAGGGGGGGCACCGGGGAGCTGTTTTTT. This codes for CASSPDRGGTGELFF.

The V gene is TRBV20-1, the J gene TRBJ2-3, with 8 bases identical to TRBD2. With V trimmed by 6 bases and J by 3 bases, 5 bases remained unmatched. The germline V gene encodes CDR1 DFQATT and CDR2 SNEGSKA (reference sequence). The CDR3 consists of 13 residues. The CDR3 reads CSARAGVTDTQYF. The CDR3 DNA reads TGCAGTGCCCGAGCGGGAGTAACAGATACGCAGTATTTT.

This clonotype showed up just a few times. At one boundary the junction diverges from the germline segment, which might be a read error. J is TRBJ2-2 and V is TRBV4-2; D is ambiguous. Germline CDR1 and CDR2: LGHNA and YNFKEQ. The CDR3 has 14 amino acids. In nucleotides, the CDR3 is TGTGCCAGCAGCCAAGATCATCCTGAGTTGCAGATAATTTTT. This sequence encodes CASSQDHPELQIIF.

This chain connects TRBV29-1 to TRBJ2-2, with D uncertain. The V and J ends lost 6 bases and 4 bases respectively, with 15 bases between them. Germline V gene sequence: CDR1 SQVTM, CDR2 ANQGSEA. There are 14 residues in the CDR3. CDR3 region: CSVLTGTITGELFF. The CDR3 nucleotides read TGCAGCGTCTTAACGGGCACCATCACCGGGGAGCTGTTTTTT.

This clonotype appeared a few times. The rearrangement uses TRBV6-5 and TRBJ2-2, with TRBD2 matching 10 bases. The ends lost 0 bases at V and 4 bases at J; junction bases unmatched: 5. The CDR3 totals 17 residues. The germline gives CDR1 MNHEY, CDR2 SVGAGI. The chain's CDR3 is CASSYSLAGGSTGELFF. The CDR3 bases are TGTGCCAGCAGTTACTCCTTAGCGGGAGGCAGCACCGGGGAGCTGTTTTTT.